The T cell receptor beta chain under discussion was sequenced for a study of blood T cell repertoires in COVID-19. Study-wide background: The United States, Italy and Spain supplied acute and convalescent COVID-19 samples. The cDNA or gDNA used as material had been derived from T cells, B-cell-depleted T cells, or PBMCs.

V lost 5 bases and J lost 2; bases outside the gene matches: 7. CDR1 SGHTA and CDR2 FQGTGA come from the germline V gene. This CDR3 has 15 residues. Per the original data handling: Reference gene primer amplification gave estimated nucleated cell counts. Here immunoSEQ multiplex PCR was the method, and the copy in TCRdb shows in-frame clones only, minus some. That table supplies the V and J calls and clone size; D and trimming were determined from the DNA. The sample contains roughly 300,000 clones, roughly 79% of which appear only once. This chain uses TRBV7-3 with TRBJ2-7, with TRBD1 matching over 9 bases. The clonotype was recovered from an older woman with active or convalescent COVID-19. The sequencing input was peripheral blood. The CDR3 bases are TGTGCCAGCAGCGGGACAGGGCTCGCTCCCTACGAGCAGTACTTC. This gives the protein CASSGTGLAPYEQYF.